This T cell receptor beta chain was identified during a study of shared T cell receptors in the human thymus. V was pared by 3 bases and J by 3 bases, with 13 bases of the junction left unmatched. Germline loops: CDR1 SGHKS, CDR2 YYEKEE (reference sequence). The CDR3 length is 17 residues. Sequencing used immunoSEQ multiplex PCR; TCRdb keeps in-frame clones, though not all of them. The data contain 500,000 to 750,000 clones, roughly 88% of them singletons. This sample also belongs to another study, concerning human thymus T cells. From that report: Resected material from corrective heart surgery provided the thymus tissue analysed. Among thymic and blood repertoires, usage of V and J genes appeared biased. Related research has reported that thymic repertoires overlap highly among unrelated individuals.

The gene calls are TRBV5-5 and TRBJ2-7, with 9 bases aligning to TRBD1. The sequence was collected from a boy younger than two with a congenital heart defect. What was sequenced was thymocytes. The CDR3: CASSSLPGQGFHYEQYF. In nucleotides, the CDR3 is TGTGCCAGCAGCTCGCTTCCGGGACAGGGTTTCCACTACGAGCAGTACTTC. The entire variable domain, with the rest obtained from reference TRBV5-5 and TRBJ2-7, is as follows: DAGVTQSPTHLIKTRGQQVTLRCSPISGHKSVSWYQQVLGQGPQFIFQYYEKEERGRGNFPDRFSARQFPNYSSELNVNALLLGDSALYLCASSSLPGQGFHYEQYFGPGTRLTVT.